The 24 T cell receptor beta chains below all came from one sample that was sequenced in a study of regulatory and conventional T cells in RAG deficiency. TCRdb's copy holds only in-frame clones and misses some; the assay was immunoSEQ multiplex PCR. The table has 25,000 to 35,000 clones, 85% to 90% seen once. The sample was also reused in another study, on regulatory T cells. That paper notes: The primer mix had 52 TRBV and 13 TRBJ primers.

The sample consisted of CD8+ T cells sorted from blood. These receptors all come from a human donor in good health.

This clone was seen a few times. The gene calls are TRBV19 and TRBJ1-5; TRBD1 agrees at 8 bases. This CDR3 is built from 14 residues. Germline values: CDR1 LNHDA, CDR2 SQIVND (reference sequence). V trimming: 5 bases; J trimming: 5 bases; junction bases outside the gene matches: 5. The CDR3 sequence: CASSVGQGDQPQHF. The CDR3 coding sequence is TGTGCCAGTAGTGTCGGACAGGGCGATCAGCCCCAGCATTTT.

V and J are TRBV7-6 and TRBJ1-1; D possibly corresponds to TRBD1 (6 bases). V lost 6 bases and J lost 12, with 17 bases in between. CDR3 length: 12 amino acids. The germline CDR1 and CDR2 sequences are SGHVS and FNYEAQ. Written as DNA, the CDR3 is TGTGCCAGCAGGTCATCAGGGGTGGGGCCTTTCTTT. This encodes CASRSSGVGPFF.

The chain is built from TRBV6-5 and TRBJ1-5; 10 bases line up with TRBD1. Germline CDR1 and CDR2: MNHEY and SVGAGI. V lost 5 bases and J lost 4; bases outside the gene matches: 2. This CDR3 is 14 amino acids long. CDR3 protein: CASSTGQGNQPQHF. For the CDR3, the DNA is TGTGCCAGCAGTACGGGACAGGGGAATCAGCCCCAGCATTTT.

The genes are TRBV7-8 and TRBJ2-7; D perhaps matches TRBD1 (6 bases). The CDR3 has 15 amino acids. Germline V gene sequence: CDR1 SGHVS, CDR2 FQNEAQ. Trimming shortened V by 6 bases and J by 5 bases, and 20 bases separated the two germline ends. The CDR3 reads CASRPTATGIHEQYF. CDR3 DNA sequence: TGTGCCAGCAGACCCACCGCAACAGGGATCCACGAGCAGTACTTC.

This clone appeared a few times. The CDR3 here is CASSAALGSFGYTF. In nucleotides, the CDR3 is TGTGCCAGCAGCGCCGCCTTGGGGTCCTTTGGCTACACCTTC. This sequence joins TRBV9 and TRBJ1-2; D is ambiguous. The CDR3 loop spans 14 amino acids. CDR1 and CDR2 (germline): SGDLS, YYNGEE. Trimming pared 3 bases from V and 7 bases from J, leaving 16 bases between. The full variable domain, its missing parts supplied by reference TRBV9 and TRBJ1-2, is DSGVTQTPKHLITATGQRVTLRCSPRSGDLSVYWYQQSLDQGLQFLIQYYNGEERAKGNILERFSAQQFPDLHSELNLSSLELGDSALYFCASSAALGSFGYTFGSGTRLTVV.

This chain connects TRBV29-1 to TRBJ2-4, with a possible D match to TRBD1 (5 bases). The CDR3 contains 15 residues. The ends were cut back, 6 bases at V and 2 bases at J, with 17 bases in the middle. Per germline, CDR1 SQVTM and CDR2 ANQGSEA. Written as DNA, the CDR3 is TGCAGCGTGCGGCAGGGCAGGGCGCCCAAAAACATTCAGTACTTC. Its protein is CSVRQGRAPKNIQYF.

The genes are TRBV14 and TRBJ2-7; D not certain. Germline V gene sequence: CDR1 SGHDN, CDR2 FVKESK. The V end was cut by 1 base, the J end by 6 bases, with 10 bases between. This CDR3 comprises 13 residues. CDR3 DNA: TGTGCCAGCAGCCAAGTCGACGGAGCCGAGCAGTACTTC. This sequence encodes CASSQVDGAEQYF.

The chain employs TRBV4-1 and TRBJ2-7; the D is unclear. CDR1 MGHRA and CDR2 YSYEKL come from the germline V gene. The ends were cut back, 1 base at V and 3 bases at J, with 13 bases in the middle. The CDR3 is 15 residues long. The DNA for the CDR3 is TGCGCCAGCAGCCAAGTTGCTAGTAACGACTACGAGCAGTACTTC. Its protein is CASSQVASNDYEQYF.

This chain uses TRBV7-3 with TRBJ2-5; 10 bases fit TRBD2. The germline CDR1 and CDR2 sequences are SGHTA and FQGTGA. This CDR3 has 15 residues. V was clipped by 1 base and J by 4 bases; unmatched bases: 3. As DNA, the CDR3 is TGTGCCAGCAGCTTAATAGCGGGAGGTGGAGAGACCCAGTACTTC. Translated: CASSLIAGGGETQYF.

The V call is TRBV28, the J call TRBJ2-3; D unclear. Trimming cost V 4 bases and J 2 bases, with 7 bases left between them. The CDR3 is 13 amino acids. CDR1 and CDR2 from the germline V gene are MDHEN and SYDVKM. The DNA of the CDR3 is TGTGCCAGCAGTTACCAGTTCACAGATACGCAGTATTTT. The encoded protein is CASSYQFTDTQYF.

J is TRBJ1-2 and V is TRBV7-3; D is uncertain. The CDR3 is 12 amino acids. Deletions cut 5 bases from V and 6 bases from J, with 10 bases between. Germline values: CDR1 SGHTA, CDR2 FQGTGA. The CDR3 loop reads CASSADGNGYTF. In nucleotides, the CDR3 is TGTGCCAGCAGCGCAGATGGGAATGGCTACACCTTC. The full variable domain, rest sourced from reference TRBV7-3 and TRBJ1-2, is GAGVSQTPSNKVTEKGKYVELRCDPISGHTALYWYRQSLGQGPEFLIYFQGTGAADDSGLPNDRFFAVRPEGSVSTLKIQRTERGDSAVYLCASSADGNGYTFGSGTRLTVV.

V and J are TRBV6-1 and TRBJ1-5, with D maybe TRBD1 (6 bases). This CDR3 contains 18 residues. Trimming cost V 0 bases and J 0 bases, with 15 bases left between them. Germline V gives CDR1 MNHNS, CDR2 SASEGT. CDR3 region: CASSEARTAKYSNQPQHF. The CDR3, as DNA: TGTGCCAGCAGTGAAGCAAGGACAGCAAAATATAGCAATCAGCCCCAGCATTTT.

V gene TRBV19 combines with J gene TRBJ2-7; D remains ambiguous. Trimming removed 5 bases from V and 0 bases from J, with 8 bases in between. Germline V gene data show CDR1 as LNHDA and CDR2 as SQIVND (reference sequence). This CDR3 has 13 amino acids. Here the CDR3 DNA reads TGTGCCAGTAGTCCCGGGCACTCCTACGAGCAGTACTTC. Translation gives CASSPGHSYEQYF.

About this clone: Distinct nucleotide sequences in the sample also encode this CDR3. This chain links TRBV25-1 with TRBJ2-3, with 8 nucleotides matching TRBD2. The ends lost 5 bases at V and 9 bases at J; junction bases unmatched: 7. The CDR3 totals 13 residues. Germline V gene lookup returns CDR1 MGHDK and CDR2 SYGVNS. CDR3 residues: CASSLQSGGTQYF. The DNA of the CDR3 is TGTGCCAGCAGTCTACAAAGCGGGGGAACGCAGTATTTT.

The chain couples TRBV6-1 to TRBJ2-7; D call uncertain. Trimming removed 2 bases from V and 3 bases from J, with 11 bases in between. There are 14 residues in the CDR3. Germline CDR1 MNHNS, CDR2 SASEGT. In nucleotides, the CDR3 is TGTGCCAGCAGTGAATTCACTGAAAACTACGAGCAGTACTTC. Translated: CASSEFTENYEQYF.

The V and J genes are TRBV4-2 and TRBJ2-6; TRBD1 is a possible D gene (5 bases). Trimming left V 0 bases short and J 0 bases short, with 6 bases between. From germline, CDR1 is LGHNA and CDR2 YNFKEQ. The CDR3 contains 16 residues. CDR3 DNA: TGTGCCAGCAGCCAAGACGACAGCTCTGGGGCCAACGTCCTGACTTTC. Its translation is CASSQDDSSGANVLTF.

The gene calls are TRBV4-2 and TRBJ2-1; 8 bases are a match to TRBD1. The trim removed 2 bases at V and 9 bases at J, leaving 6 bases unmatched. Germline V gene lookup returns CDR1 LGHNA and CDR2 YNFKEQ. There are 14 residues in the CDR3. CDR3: CASSQSTGAGEQFF. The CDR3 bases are TGTGCCAGCAGCCAATCGACAGGGGCAGGTGAGCAGTTCTTC.

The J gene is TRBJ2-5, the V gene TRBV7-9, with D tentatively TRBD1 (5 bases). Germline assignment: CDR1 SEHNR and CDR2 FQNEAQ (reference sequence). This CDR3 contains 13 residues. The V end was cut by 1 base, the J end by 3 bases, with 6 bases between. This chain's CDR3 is CASSLVREETQYF. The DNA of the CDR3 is TGTGCCAGCAGCTTAGTCAGGGAAGAGACCCAGTACTTC.

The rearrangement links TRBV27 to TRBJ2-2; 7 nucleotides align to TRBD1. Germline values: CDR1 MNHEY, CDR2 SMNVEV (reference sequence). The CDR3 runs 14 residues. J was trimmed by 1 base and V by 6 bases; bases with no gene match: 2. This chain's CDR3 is CASSWTGNTGELFF. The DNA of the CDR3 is TGTGCCAGCAGCTGGACAGGGAACACCGGGGAGCTGTTTTTT.

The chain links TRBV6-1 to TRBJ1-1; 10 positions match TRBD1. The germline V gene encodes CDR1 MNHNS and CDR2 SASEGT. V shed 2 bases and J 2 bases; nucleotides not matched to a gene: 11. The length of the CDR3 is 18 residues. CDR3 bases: TGTGCCAGCAGTGAACAGGGGTGGACAGGGGGTCCAAACACTGAAGCTTTCTTT. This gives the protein CASSEQGWTGGPNTEAFF.

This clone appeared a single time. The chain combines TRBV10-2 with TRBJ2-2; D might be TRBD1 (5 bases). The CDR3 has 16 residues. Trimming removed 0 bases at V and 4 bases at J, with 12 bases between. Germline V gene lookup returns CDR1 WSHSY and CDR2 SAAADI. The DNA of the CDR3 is TGCGCCAGCAGTGAGTCAAGCTCAGGGATCACCGGGGAGCTGTTTTTT. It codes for CASSESSSGITGELFF.

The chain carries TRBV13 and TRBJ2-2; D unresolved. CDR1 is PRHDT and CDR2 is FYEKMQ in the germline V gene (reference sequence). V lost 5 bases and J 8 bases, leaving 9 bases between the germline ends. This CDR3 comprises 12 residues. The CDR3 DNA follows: TGTGCCAGCAGCGAGCTCCCGGGGGAGCTGTTTTTT. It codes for CASSELPGELFF.

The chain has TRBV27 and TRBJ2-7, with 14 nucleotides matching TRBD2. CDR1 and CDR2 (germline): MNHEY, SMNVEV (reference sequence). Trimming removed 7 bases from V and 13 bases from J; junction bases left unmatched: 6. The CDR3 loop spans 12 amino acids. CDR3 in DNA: TGTGCCAGCACGACTAGCGGGGGGGCCAAATACTTC. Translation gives CASTTSGGAKYF.

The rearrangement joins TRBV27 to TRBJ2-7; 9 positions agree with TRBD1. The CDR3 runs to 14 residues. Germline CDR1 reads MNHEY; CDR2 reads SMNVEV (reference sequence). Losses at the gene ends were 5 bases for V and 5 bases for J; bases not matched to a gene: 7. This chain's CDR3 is CASSLRDRDHEQYF. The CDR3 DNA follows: TGTGCCAGCAGTCTCCGGGACAGGGACCACGAGCAGTACTTC.